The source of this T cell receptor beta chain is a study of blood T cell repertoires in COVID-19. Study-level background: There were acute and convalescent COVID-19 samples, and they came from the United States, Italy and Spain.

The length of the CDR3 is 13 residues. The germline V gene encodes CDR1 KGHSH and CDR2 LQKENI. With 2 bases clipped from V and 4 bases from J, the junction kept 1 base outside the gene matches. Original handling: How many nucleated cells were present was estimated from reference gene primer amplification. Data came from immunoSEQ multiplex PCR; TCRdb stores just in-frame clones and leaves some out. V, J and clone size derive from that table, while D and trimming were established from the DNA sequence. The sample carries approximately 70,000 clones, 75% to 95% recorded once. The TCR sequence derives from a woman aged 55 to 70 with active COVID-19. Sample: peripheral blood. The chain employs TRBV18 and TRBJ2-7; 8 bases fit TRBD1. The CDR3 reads CASSPRQGYEQYF. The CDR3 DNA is TGTGCCAGCTCACCAAGACAGGGGTACGAGCAGTACTTC.